This TCR beta chain derives from a study of beta chain features in type 1 diabetes. This clone was seen more than once but under ten times. What was sequenced were expressed TCRB transcripts, since all of the isolated RNA had been reverse transcribed. Naive, central memory and regulatory T cell samples averaged around 3.5 million immunoSEQ reads each. The table came from immunoSEQ multiplex PCR; TCRdb's copy has only in-frame clones and leaves some out. The sample yields 150,000 to 190,000 clones, over 8.5% seen once. The CDR3 is made up of 14 amino acids. In germline, CDR1 is GTSNPN, CDR2 SVGIG (reference sequence). Trimming cost V 5 bases and J 4 bases, with 17 bases left between them.

Sequencing input: central memory CD4+ T cells from blood. V gene TRBV30 combines with J gene TRBJ1-2; a weak D match, TRBD1 (6 bases). This receptor was obtained from a man between 18 and 29 years old in good health. CDR3 region: CAWHTGKSLYGYTF. In DNA form, the CDR3 reads TGTGCCTGGCACACAGGGAAGTCCCTCTATGGCTACACCTTC. The complete variable domain, with remaining parts taken from reference TRBV30 and TRBJ1-2, reads SQTIHQWPATLVQPVGSPLSLECTVEGTSNPNLYWYRQAAGRGLQLLFYSVGIGQISSEVPQNLSASRPQDRQFILSSKKLLLSDSGFYLCAWHTGKSLYGYTFGSGTRLTVV.